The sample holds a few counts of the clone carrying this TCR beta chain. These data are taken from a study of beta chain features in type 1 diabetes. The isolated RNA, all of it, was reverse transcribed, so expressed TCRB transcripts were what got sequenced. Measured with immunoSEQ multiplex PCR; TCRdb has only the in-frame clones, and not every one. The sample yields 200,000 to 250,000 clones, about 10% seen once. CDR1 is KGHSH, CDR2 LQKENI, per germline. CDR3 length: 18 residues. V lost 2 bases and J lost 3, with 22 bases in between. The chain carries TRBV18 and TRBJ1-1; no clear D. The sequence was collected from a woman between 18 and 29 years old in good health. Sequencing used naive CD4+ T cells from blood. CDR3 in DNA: TGTGCCAGCTCACCAAAGGAGGCCGCCGGTAGGAGGGACACTGAAGCTTTCTTT. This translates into CASSPKEAAGRRDTEAFF.